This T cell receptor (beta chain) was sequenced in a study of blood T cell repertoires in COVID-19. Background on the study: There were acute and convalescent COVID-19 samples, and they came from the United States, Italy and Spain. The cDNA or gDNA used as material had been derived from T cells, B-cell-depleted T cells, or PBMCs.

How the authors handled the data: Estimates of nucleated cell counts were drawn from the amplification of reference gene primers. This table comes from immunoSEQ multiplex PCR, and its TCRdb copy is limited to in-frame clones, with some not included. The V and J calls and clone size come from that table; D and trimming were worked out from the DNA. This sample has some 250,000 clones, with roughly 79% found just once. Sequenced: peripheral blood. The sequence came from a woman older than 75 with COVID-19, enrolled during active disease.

The CDR3 nucleotides are TGTGCCAGCAGCCAAGATCTTCGGTCCTACGAGCAGTACTTC. It translates to CASSQDLRSYEQYF. The chain links TRBV14 to TRBJ2-7, with unresolved D. CDR1 is SGHDN and CDR2 is FVKESK in the germline V gene. The CDR3 is made up of 14 amino acids. V was clipped by 0 bases and J by 1 base, with 7 bases between them.